Each of the 19 T cell receptor beta chains below was sequenced from the same sample in a study of control samples from healthy donors and cancer patients (dated by TCRdb to the early 2020s). The library came from the immunoSEQ multiplex PCR assay. TCRdb took this table from immuneACCESS and kept in-frame rearrangements with V and J called. Such tables lack part of the clones; where checked against another copy, unresolved V genes explain under half of the gap, and the rest is unexplained. The sample records 85,000 to 95,000 clones, 90% to 95% of which are singletons. The top ten clonotypes cover around 1% of the sample. Sequenced: blood. The receptors originated from a woman aged 30 to 39 in good health.

The chain links TRBV18 to TRBJ1-1; D gene uncertain. CDR3 length: 14 amino acids. Trimming left V 3 bases short and J 5 bases short, with 13 bases between. Looked up from germline, CDR1 is KGHSH and CDR2 is LQKENI. The CDR3 loop is CASSPSGLGTEAFF. CDR3 nucleotide sequence: TGTGCCAGCTCACCCTCTGGATTGGGGACTGAAGCTTTCTTT.

The chain combines TRBV6-2 or TRBV6-3 with TRBJ1-5; a possible D gene is TRBD1 (5 bases). This CDR3 is 16 amino acids long. CDR1 and CDR2 (germline): MNHEY, SVGEGT. The V end was cut by 2 bases, the J end by 4 bases, with 15 bases between. Here the CDR3 DNA reads TGTGCCAGCAGTTACCCCTACCTGGGGGGGAATCAGCCCCAGCATTTT. Encoded protein: CASSYPYLGGNQPQHF.

The rearrangement links TRBV7-8 to TRBJ2-7; TRBD2 matches at 7 bases. Germline loops: CDR1 SGHVS, CDR2 FQNEAQ. Trimming took 5 bases from V and 6 from J; bases not matched to a gene: 13. This CDR3 comprises 15 residues. CDR3 region: CASSTERGPTSEQYF. The CDR3, as DNA: TGTGCCAGCAGCACCGAGCGGGGCCCCACATCCGAGCAGTACTTC. The whole variable domain, filled in from reference TRBV7-8 and TRBJ2-7, reads GAGVSQSPRYKVAKRGQDVALRCDPISGHVSLFWYQQALGQGPEFLTYFQNEAQLDKSGLPSDRFFAERPEGSVSTLKIQRTQQEDSAVYLCASSTERGPTSEQYFGPGTRLTVT.

The V call is TRBV18, the J call TRBJ2-5; no clear D gene. The CDR3 runs 15 residues. V was cut by 4 bases and J by 5 bases, with 17 bases left in between. Germline loops: CDR1 KGHSH, CDR2 LQKENI. The CDR3 is CASSRARSDLETQYF. The DNA of the CDR3 is TGTGCCAGCTCACGGGCTAGAAGTGATCTTGAGACCCAGTACTTC.

V gene TRBV27 combines with J gene TRBJ2-1; 11 bases fit TRBD1. The CDR3 sequence is 16 residues long. Losses at the gene ends were 5 bases for V and 3 bases for J; bases not matched to a gene: 6. From germline, CDR1 is MNHEY and CDR2 SMNVEV (reference sequence). CDR3 sequence (DNA): TGTGCCAGCAGTCCGTGGGGACAGGGGGGCTACAATGAGCAGTTCTTC. As protein: CASSPWGQGGYNEQFF.

The chain recombines TRBV7-9 with TRBJ2-3; D uncertain. The germline V gene has CDR1 SEHNR and CDR2 FQNEAQ (reference sequence). The CDR3 is made up of 17 amino acids. The V and J ends lost 5 bases and 2 bases respectively, with 20 bases between them. CDR3 coding DNA: TGTGCCAGCAGCCCCCCTGTGGGGTCTTCAATCACAGATACGCAGTATTTT. This encodes CASSPPVGSSITDTQYF.

This chain connects TRBV20-1 to TRBJ1-5, with a tentative D call TRBD1 (6 bases). Germline assignment: CDR1 DFQATT and CDR2 SNEGSKA (reference sequence). V was trimmed by 3 bases and J by 6 bases, leaving 24 bases between them. This CDR3 region has 17 residues. DNA of the CDR3: TGCAGTGCTAGTCGGGACATGGTAAGGCGGACGGGTCAGCCCCAGCATTTT. This codes for CSASRDMVRRTGQPQHF.

The rearrangement links TRBV27 to TRBJ1-3, with 7 bases aligning to TRBD1. There are 15 residues in the CDR3. Per germline, CDR1 MNHEY and CDR2 SMNVEV (reference sequence). V lost 3 bases and J lost 2; bases outside the gene matches: 4. CDR3 coding DNA: TGTGCCAGCAGTTTCCGGACAGGTCCTGGAAACACCATATATTTT. Amino acid sequence: CASSFRTGPGNTIYF.

Of note for this clone: Other DNA sequences of this sample code for an identical CDR3. The V gene is TRBV25-1, the J gene TRBJ1-1; D is unclear. V was cut by 6 bases and J by 1 base, with 9 bases left in between. Germline values: CDR1 MGHDK, CDR2 SYGVNS. This CDR3 is built from 13 residues. The CDR3 bases are TGTGCCAGCAGCGGCCAGGAGAACACTGAAGCTTTCTTT. Translated: CASSGQENTEAFF.

CDR3 bases: TGTGCCAGCAGTGAAGGGGGGGAGAACAATGAGCAGTTCTTC. As protein: CASSEGGENNEQFF. V usage is TRBV6-4 and J usage is TRBJ2-1; weak D call: TRBD2 (7 bases). Trimming removed 3 bases from V and 5 bases from J, with 11 bases in between. This CDR3 has 14 residues. CDR1 and CDR2 (germline): MRHNA, SNTAGT.

V and J are TRBV2 and TRBJ2-7; TRBD1 agrees at 8 bases. Trimming removed 7 bases from V and 5 bases from J; junction bases left unmatched: 13. Germline-derived CDR1 and CDR2 are SNHLY and FYNNEI. The CDR3 consists of 15 residues. The CDR3 loop reads CASTLGGTGGHEQYF. The CDR3 DNA is TGTGCCAGCACCCTGGGCGGGACAGGAGGTCACGAGCAGTACTTC. Full variable domain (missing parts from reference TRBV2 and TRBJ2-7): EPEVTQTPSHQVTQMGQEVILRCVPISNHLYFYWYRQILGQKVEFLVSFYNNEISEKSEIFDDQFSVERPDGSNFTLKIRSTKLEDSAMYFCASTLGGTGGHEQYFGPGTRLTVT.

The rearrangement links TRBV5-1 to TRBJ2-3; TRBD1 might be the D (6 bases). Germline V gives CDR1 SGHRS, CDR2 YFSETQ. The germline V and J ends were trimmed by 4 bases and 6 bases, with 21 bases remaining between them. There are 16 residues in the CDR3. CDR3 DNA sequence: TGCGCCAGCAGCCCCCGGGGCGTGGGGGCCCCGGATACGCAGTATTTT. Residues: CASSPRGVGAPDTQYF. Looking up the rest from reference TRBV5-1 and TRBJ2-3 gives the full variable domain: KAGVTQTPRYLIKTRGQQVTLSCSPISGHRSVSWYQQTPGQGLQFLFEYFSETQRNKGNFPGRFSGRQFSNSRSEMNVSTLELGDSALYLCASSPRGVGAPDTQYFGPGTRLTVL.

The V and J genes are TRBV9 and TRBJ2-5; D ambiguous. This CDR3 is 13 amino acids long. Germline CDR1 is SGDLS and CDR2 is YYNGEE. V gave up 3 bases and J gave up 4 bases, with 10 bases separating them. In DNA, the CDR3 is TGTGCCAGCAGCGACGGGCGGCGAGAGACCCAGTACTTC. The encoded protein is CASSDGRRETQYF.

The chain is built from TRBV5-5 and TRBJ2-1; possible D gene TRBD2, 7 bases. This CDR3 has 14 amino acids. Per germline, CDR1 SGHKS and CDR2 YYEKEE (reference sequence). The germline V and J ends were trimmed by 4 bases and 4 bases, with 12 bases remaining between them. The CDR3: CASSKGGEYNEQFF. Written as DNA, the CDR3 is TGTGCCAGCAGCAAAGGGGGGGAATACAATGAGCAGTTCTTC.

This chain connects TRBV29-1 to TRBJ2-7; D might be TRBD1 (6 bases). The CDR3 loop spans 12 amino acids. Trimming shortened V by 6 bases and J by 0 bases, and 9 bases separated the two germline ends. Germline lookup yields CDR1 SQVTM and CDR2 ANQGSEA. The CDR3 bases are TGCAGCGTCGAGGGGGACTCCTACGAGCAGTACTTC. As protein: CSVEGDSYEQYF.

The chain's CDR3 is CASTRPGYSEKLFF. In DNA form, the CDR3 reads TGTGCCAGCACTCGCCCCGGGTACAGTGAAAAACTGTTTTTT. J is TRBJ1-4 and V is TRBV6-5; D is uncertain. Trimming cost V 7 bases and J 7 bases, with 16 bases left between them. This CDR3 is built from 14 residues. In germline, CDR1 is MNHEY, CDR2 SVGAGI.

In DNA form, the CDR3 reads TGTGCCAGCAGTGAAGCCCCCGGGGCGAACTATGGCTACACCTTC. Translation: CASSEAPGANYGYTF. This chain uses TRBV6-1 with TRBJ1-2; TRBD1 is a possible D gene (5 bases). There are 15 residues in the CDR3. The germline V gene encodes CDR1 MNHNS and CDR2 SASEGT. Trimming stripped 0 bases from V and 2 bases from J, with 10 bases between.

The chain recombines TRBV30 with TRBJ2-3; D may be TRBD2 (6 bases). V lost 0 bases and J lost 4, with 8 bases in between. The CDR3 has 13 residues. CDR1 and CDR2 (germline): GTSNPN, SVGIG (reference sequence). DNA of the CDR3: TGTGCCTGGAGTGTCAGGAGGGCAGATACGCAGTATTTT. It is translated as CAWSVRRADTQYF.

The rearrangement links TRBV5-1 to TRBJ1-6; D uncertain. Germline CDR1 is SGHRS and CDR2 is YFSETQ. Trimming pared 0 bases from V and 9 bases from J, leaving 13 bases between. This CDR3 region has 15 residues. The CDR3 protein is CASSLAARPSSPLHF. The DNA of the CDR3 is TGCGCCAGCAGCTTGGCCGCGCGGCCCAGTTCACCCCTCCACTTT.